The entry below describes one T cell receptor (beta chain). This sample was taken from a study of blood T cell repertoires in COVID-19. The overall study: COVID-19 samples collected from the United States, Italy and Spain covered acute and convalescent phases.

Per the original data handling: Reference gene primer amplification yielded estimated nucleated cell counts. The data were produced by immunoSEQ multiplex PCR, yet TCRdb's version contains in-frame clones alone and is incomplete. That table supplies the V and J calls and clone size; D and trimming were determined from the DNA. Of more than 75,000 clones in the sample, 80% to 90% were seen once. The sample comprised peripheral blood. The receptor was derived from a woman between 65 and 79 years old with acute or convalescent COVID-19.

Written as DNA, the CDR3 is TGTGCCAGCAGCTTGGGGGGAACAGGGGTATCTGGAAACACCATATATTTT. It is translated as CASSLGGTGVSGNTIYF. The V call is TRBV5-4, the J call TRBJ1-3; 7 bases map to TRBD1. Trimming at V came to 0 bases and at J to 1 base, leaving 7 bases not matched to a gene. Germline-derived CDR1 and CDR2 are SGHNT and YYREEE (reference sequence). The CDR3 has 17 residues.